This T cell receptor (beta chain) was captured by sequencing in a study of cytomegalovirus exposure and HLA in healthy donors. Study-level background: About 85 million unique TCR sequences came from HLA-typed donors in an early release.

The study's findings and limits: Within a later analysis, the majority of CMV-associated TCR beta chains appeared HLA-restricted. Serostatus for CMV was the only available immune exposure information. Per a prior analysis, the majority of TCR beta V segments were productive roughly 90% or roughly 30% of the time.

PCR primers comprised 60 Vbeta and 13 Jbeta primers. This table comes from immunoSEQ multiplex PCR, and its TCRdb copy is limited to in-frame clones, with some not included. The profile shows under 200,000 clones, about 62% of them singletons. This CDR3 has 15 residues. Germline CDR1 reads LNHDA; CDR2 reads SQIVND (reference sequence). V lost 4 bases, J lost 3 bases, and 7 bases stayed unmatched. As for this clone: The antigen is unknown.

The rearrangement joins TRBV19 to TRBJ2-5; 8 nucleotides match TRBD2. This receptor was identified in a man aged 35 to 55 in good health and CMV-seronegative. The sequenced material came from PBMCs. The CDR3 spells CASSKGPAGEETQYF. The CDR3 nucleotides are TGTGCCAGTAGTAAAGGGCCAGCGGGAGAAGAGACCCAGTACTTC.